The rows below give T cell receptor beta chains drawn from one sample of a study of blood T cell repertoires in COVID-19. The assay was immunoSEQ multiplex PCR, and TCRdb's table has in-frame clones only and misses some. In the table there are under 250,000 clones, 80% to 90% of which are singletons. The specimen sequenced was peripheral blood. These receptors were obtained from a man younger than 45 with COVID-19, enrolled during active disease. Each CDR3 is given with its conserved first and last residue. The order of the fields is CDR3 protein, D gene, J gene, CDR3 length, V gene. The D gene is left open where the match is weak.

CDR3: CASSEAGFATNEKLFF; D: .; J: TRBJ1-4; length: 16; V: TRBV25-1
CDR3: CASSPTTGVKIWANVLTF; D: TRBD1; J: TRBJ2-6; length: 18; V: TRBV5-1
CDR3: CATSRETSGAYEQYF; D: TRBD2; J: TRBJ2-7; length: 15; V: TRBV15
CDR3: CASTGGSNEKLFF; D: TRBD1; J: TRBJ1-4; length: 13; V: TRBV5-1
CDR3: CSVEDRRGGEKLFF; D: .; J: TRBJ1-4; length: 14; V: TRBV29-1
CDR3: CASSQDGQGDTEAFF; D: TRBD1; J: TRBJ1-1; length: 15; V: TRBV3-1/TRBV3-2
CDR3: CAISYSGTRNAGELFF; D: TRBD2; J: TRBJ2-2; length: 16; V: TRBV10-3
CDR3: CASSLNRQGAGEKLFF; D: TRBD1; J: TRBJ1-4; length: 16; V: TRBV18
CDR3: CASSSGAGTHNEQFF; D: TRBD2; J: TRBJ2-1; length: 15; V: TRBV27
CDR3: CASSYRQGAVNSPLHF; D: TRBD1; J: TRBJ1-6; length: 16; V: TRBV6-2/TRBV6-3
CDR3: CASSLSRAGGTAVRGYTF; D: TRBD1; J: TRBJ1-2; length: 18; V: TRBV5-1
CDR3: CASSPPGGINQPQHF; D: .; J: TRBJ1-5; length: 15; V: TRBV7-2
CDR3: CASSFGSPDGQETQYF; D: .; J: TRBJ2-5; length: 16; V: TRBV6-5
CDR3: CASSSTSGRGEVQFF; D: TRBD2; J: TRBJ2-1; length: 15; V: TRBV19
CDR3: CASGLALGSRGFSTDTQYF; D: .; J: TRBJ2-3; length: 19; V: TRBV12-5
CDR3: CAISDIAVRGEKLFF; D: .; J: TRBJ1-4; length: 15; V: TRBV10-3
CDR3: CASSEARTSGNTDTQYF; D: TRBD2; J: TRBJ2-3; length: 17; V: TRBV2
CDR3: CASGETGGNTEAFF; D: TRBD1; J: TRBJ1-1; length: 14; V: TRBV6-5
CDR3: CASNPRTDSNQPQHF; D: .; J: TRBJ1-5; length: 15; V: TRBV2
CDR3: CSARNGLEQYF; D: .; J: TRBJ2-7; length: 11; V: TRBV20-1
CDR3: CASSLSSTGAENTEAFF; D: TRBD1; J: TRBJ1-1; length: 17; V: TRBV7-2
CDR3: CASSSGGDLDTEAFF; D: .; J: TRBJ1-1; length: 15; V: TRBV5-4
CDR3: CASSPIRQYGYTF; D: .; J: TRBJ1-2; length: 13; V: TRBV3-1/TRBV3-2
CDR3: CASSPEAGTSGYNEQFF; D: TRBD2; J: TRBJ2-1; length: 17; V: TRBV5-4
CDR3: CASSQEGGSARQPQHF; D: .; J: TRBJ1-5; length: 16; V: TRBV4-1
CDR3: CASSLGQTGSSEKLFF; D: .; J: TRBJ1-4; length: 16; V: TRBV5-1
CDR3: CASSLGGRGRQFF; D: TRBD2; J: TRBJ2-1; length: 13; V: TRBV13
CDR3: CASSARTGTSGRVTQYF; D: TRBD2; J: TRBJ2-3; length: 17; V: TRBV11-2
CDR3: CASSLAWGTGGGSTEAFF; D: TRBD1; J: TRBJ1-1; length: 18; V: TRBV5-1
CDR3: CASSLWVGAGPYEQYF; D: .; J: TRBJ2-7; length: 16; V: TRBV28
CDR3: CASSYNRGGNYGYTF; D: TRBD1; J: TRBJ1-2; length: 15; V: TRBV11-2
CDR3: CASSPTGTYEQYF; D: .; J: TRBJ2-7; length: 13; V: TRBV6-2/TRBV6-3
CDR3: CASSPRTEPNYGYTF; D: .; J: TRBJ1-2; length: 15; V: TRBV7-2
CDR3: CASTSGGYSNQPQHF; D: .; J: TRBJ1-5; length: 15; V: TRBV19
CDR3: CASRLTGPSSYNSPLHF; D: .; J: TRBJ1-6; length: 17; V: TRBV7-6
CDR3: CASSHSVGGDEQYF; D: .; J: TRBJ2-7; length: 14; V: TRBV3-1/TRBV3-2
CDR3: CASSQGRGANTGELFF; D: TRBD2; J: TRBJ2-2; length: 16; V: TRBV4-3
CDR3: CASSFTGTGANYGYTF; D: TRBD1; J: TRBJ1-2; length: 16; V: TRBV5-1
CDR3: CASSPTPNYEQYF; D: .; J: TRBJ2-7; length: 13; V: TRBV19
CDR3: CASSPPGQGKYNEQFF; D: TRBD1; J: TRBJ2-1; length: 16; V: TRBV7-9
CDR3: CASHRGQNTEAFF; D: TRBD1; J: TRBJ1-1; length: 13; V: TRBV6-5
CDR3: CASSLRRSLIGDEQFF; D: .; J: TRBJ2-1; length: 16; V: TRBV7-3
CDR3: CSVQDPASTEAFF; D: .; J: TRBJ1-1; length: 13; V: TRBV29-1
CDR3: CASSPPLGSVNEQFF; D: .; J: TRBJ2-1; length: 15; V: TRBV5-1
CDR3: CASSRADFYGYTF; D: .; J: TRBJ1-2; length: 13; V: TRBV14
CDR3: CASSLRGGTGGAGEKLFF; D: TRBD1; J: TRBJ1-4; length: 18; V: TRBV7-2
CDR3: CASSLGAGVRYEQYF; D: .; J: TRBJ2-7; length: 15; V: TRBV27
CDR3: CASRDGATNEKLFF; D: .; J: TRBJ1-4; length: 14; V: TRBV19
CDR3: CSASPQGANSPLHF; D: TRBD1; J: TRBJ1-6; length: 14; V: TRBV20-1
CDR3: CASSILGTKTDNSPLHF; D: .; J: TRBJ1-6; length: 17; V: TRBV19
CDR3: CASSALVSSYNEQFF; D: .; J: TRBJ2-1; length: 15; V: TRBV9
CDR3: CASSAESPHGYTF; D: .; J: TRBJ1-2; length: 13; V: TRBV2
CDR3: CASSYPGSYNEQFF; D: .; J: TRBJ2-1; length: 14; V: TRBV6-5